These 7 T cell receptor beta chains originate from one sample sequenced in a study of blood T cell repertoires in COVID-19. Measured with immunoSEQ multiplex PCR; TCRdb has only the in-frame clones, and not every one. The sample lists 400,000 or so clones, approximately 90% occurring once. The sample consisted of peripheral blood. Receptors were obtained from a man younger than 35 with COVID-19, enrolled during active disease.

The chain is built from TRBV18 and TRBJ2-1; 7 bases fit TRBD2. CDR1 KGHSH and CDR2 LQKENI come from the germline V gene. After removal of 2 bases from V and 5 bases from J, the junction contained 6 bases not matched to a gene. This CDR3 contains 15 residues. CDR3 coding DNA: TGTGCCAGCTCACCAACCGGGACTACCCACAATGAGCAGTTCTTC. Amino acid sequence: CASSPTGTTHNEQFF.

The chain combines TRBV7-9 with TRBJ2-5; 7 positions agree with TRBD2. V trimming: 4 bases; J trimming: 2 bases; junction bases outside the gene matches: 7. The CDR3 covers 15 residues. The V gene's germline CDR1 is SEHNR and CDR2 FQNEAQ (reference sequence). Here the CDR3 reads CASSYSGQPQETQYF. Here the CDR3 DNA reads TGTGCCAGCAGCTATAGCGGGCAACCGCAAGAGACCCAGTACTTC.

The chain links TRBV7-2 to TRBJ1-5, with D hard to call. The V gene lost 3 bases and the J gene lost 5 bases, with 8 bases spanning the gap. Germline loops: CDR1 SGHTA, CDR2 FQGNSA. This CDR3 spans 13 amino acids. The CDR3 loop reads CASSLSSDQPQHF. CDR3 nucleotides: TGTGCCAGCAGCTTGAGTTCCGATCAGCCCCAGCATTTT.

The chain has TRBV23-1 and TRBJ1-3; 12 bases are shared with TRBD1. TRBV23-1 is recorded as an ORF, its role being uncertain. The CDR3 runs to 17 residues. After removal of 3 bases from V and 0 bases from J, the junction contained 3 bases not matched to a gene. The CDR3 protein is CASSHWDRGRSGNTIYF. The CDR3, as DNA: TGCGCCAGCAGTCACTGGGACAGGGGGCGCTCTGGAAACACCATATATTTT.

This clone appeared a few times. The J gene is TRBJ2-1, the V gene TRBV3-1 (or the pseudogene TRBV3-2); TRBD2 matches 8 bases. There are 14 residues in the CDR3. J lost 8 bases, V lost 1 base, and 4 bases had no gene match. Germline V CDR1 and CDR2: LGHDT, YNNKEL (reference sequence). The chain's CDR3 is CASSQAGGPYEQFF. The CDR3 DNA reads TGTGCCAGCAGCCAAGCGGGAGGGCCTTATGAGCAGTTCTTC.

The chain couples TRBV6-1 to TRBJ1-2; 7 bases map to TRBD1. V lost 3 bases to trimming and J lost 4 bases; unmatched junction nucleotides: 8. This CDR3 is 15 amino acids long. Looked up from germline, CDR1 is MNHNS and CDR2 is SASEGT. The CDR3 DNA reads TGTGCCAGCAGTGAGGACACAGGGGCAGCCTATGGCTACACCTTC. Amino acids: CASSEDTGAAYGYTF.

The chain joins TRBV27 to TRBJ2-2; 9 nucleotides line up with TRBD2. This CDR3 spans 15 amino acids. V dropped 2 bases and J dropped 5; count of bases not matched to a gene: 3. Germline loops: CDR1 MNHEY, CDR2 SMNVEV (reference sequence). For the CDR3, the DNA is TGTGCCAGCAGTTTAATGGCGGGAGGGACCGGGGAGCTGTTTTTT. Translation: CASSLMAGGTGELFF.